These T cell receptor beta chains were read from a single sample in a study of T-cell reconstitution after alpha-beta-depleted transplantation in children. TCRdb re-called the PCR reads with MiXCR, one entry per CDR3 protein. The sample lists 700,000 to 850,000 distinct CDR3 sequences; 15% to 20% were seen once. The starting material was PBMCs, mostly from graft donor cells, obtained 360 days after TCRalphabeta/CD19-depleted stem cell transplant. The receptors stem from a male patient between 5 and 17 years old who had a stem cell transplant for acute lymphoblastic leukemia, so the T cells may come from the graft donor. Each CDR3 is given with its conserved first and last residue. The D gene is left open where the match is weak. Some rows have no size entry. The others give once, few or many, or a class for an expanded clone.

>few|.|TRBJ2-1|TRBV9
TGTGCCAGCGGGACACTGCGGCATGAGCAGTTCTTC
CASGTLRHEQFF
>few|TRBD2|TRBJ2-3|TRBV4-2
TGTGCCAGCAGCCGAAGGCCCACTCCTAGCGGGAGCGCAGATACGCAGTATTTT
CASSRRPTPSGSADTQYF
>few|TRBD1|TRBJ2-7|TRBV4-1
TGCGCCAGCAGCCAAGGGTGGACAGGGGGCGACGAGCAGTACTTC
CASSQGWTGGDEQYF
>.|.|TRBJ2-1|TRBV9
TGTGCCAGCAGCGCGGGGGCTAGCGGTTACAATGAGCAGTTCTTC
CASSAGASGYNEQFF
>.|.|TRBJ1-6|TRBV20-1
TGCAGTGCTAGAACCCTCGTCCCGAATTCACCCCTCCACTTT
CSARTLVPNSPLHF
>.|.|TRBJ2-2|TRBV6-2/TRBV6-3
TGTGCCAGTCCCCATGGAGGGGAGCTGTTTTTT
CASPHGGELFF
>.|TRBD2|TRBJ2-1|TRBV3-1
TGTGCCAGCAGCCCTAAAGCCCCCTTGCGGGAGAGGAACAATGAGCAGTTCTTC
CASSPKAPLRERNNEQFF
>few|.|TRBJ2-5|TRBV7-9
TGTGCCAGCACCCTGGAGGATCAAGAGACCCAGTACTTC
CASTLEDQETQYF
>.|.|TRBJ2-7|TRBV25-1
TGTGCCAGCAGGGTAAGCCAGTACTTC
CASRVSQYF
>.|TRBD1|TRBJ2-7|TRBV25-1
TGTGCCAGCAGTGCCAGTGGGACAGGACACTACGAGCAGTACTTC
CASSASGTGHYEQYF
>few|TRBD2|TRBJ2-7|TRBV4-1
TGCGCCAGCAGCCAAGGGACTAGCGGGAGATTTTTCTACGAGCAGTACTTC
CASSQGTSGRFFYEQYF
>.|.|TRBJ2-6|TRBV12-3/TRBV12-4
TGTGCCAGCACCCCCGGGTACCCGGCGGGGGCCAACGTCCTGACTTTC
CASTPGYPAGANVLTF
>few|TRBD2|TRBJ2-1|TRBV20-1
TGCAGTGCTAGAGGTGCTAGCGGATCCTACAATGAGCAGTTCTTC
CSARGASGSYNEQFF
>few|TRBD2|TRBJ2-1|TRBV7-6
TGTGCCAGCAGTTTGACTAGCGATGAGCAGTTCTTC
CASSLTSDEQFF
>many|.|TRBJ2-5|TRBV24-1
TGTGCCACCAGTGGTCAGGTCAAAGAGACCCAGTACTTC
CATSGQVKETQYF
>.|TRBD1|TRBJ1-4|TRBV7-9
TGTGCCAGCAACCTGGGACAGTGGAATGAAAAACTGTTTTTT
CASNLGQWNEKLFF
>.|.|TRBJ2-2|TRBV6-6
TGTGCCAGCAGGAGTCGGATGGAGCTGTTTTTT
CASRSRMELFF
>few|TRBD2|TRBJ2-1|TRBV9
TGTGCCAGCATTCTCCATGGGGGACTAGCCCCGGTGGGCAATGAGCAGTTCTTC
CASILHGGLAPVGNEQFF
>.|TRBD1|TRBJ2-5|TRBV24-1
TGTGCCACCAGTGAAGGCAGGGGGCTAGGGGAGACCCAGTACTTC
CATSEGRGLGETQYF
>.|.|TRBJ1-2|TRBV29-1
TGCAGCGTTTCCCAGAACGGCTACACCTTC
CSVSQNGYTF
>.|.|TRBJ1-4|TRBV7-2
TGTGCCAGCAGCTTTCACCTTGCAACTAATGAAAAACTGTTTTTT
CASSFHLATNEKLFF
>few|TRBD1|TRBJ1-2|TRBV3-1
TGTGCCAGCAGCCACCAAGGGACAGCTAACTATGGCTACACCTTC
CASSHQGTANYGYTF
>few|.|TRBJ2-7|TRBV18
TGTGCCAGCTCAAGGAGCCGGAGGCTCTACGAGCAGTACTTC
CASSRSRRLYEQYF
>few|TRBD1|TRBJ1-1|TRBV7-9
TGTGCCAGCACCAGGATCGGGACAGAGAGGTCCACTGAAGCTTTCTTT
CASTRIGTERSTEAFF
>few|.|TRBJ1-5|TRBV20-1
TGCAGTGCCCATTACGAGGCTCTTAGCAATCAGCCCCAGCATTTT
CSAHYEALSNQPQHF
>.|TRBD1|TRBJ1-5|TRBV7-9
TGTGCCAGCAGCTTAGTTGGGACAGCCAATCAGCCCCAGCATTTT
CASSLVGTANQPQHF
>few|.|TRBJ2-7|TRBV29-1
TGCAGCGGGGGGACCGCCTATGAAGAGCAGTACTTC
CSGGTAYEEQYF
>.|TRBD2|TRBJ2-2|TRBV9
TGTGCCAGCAGGGGACTAGCGGGAGTTGGGGCCGGGGAGCTGTTTTTT
CASRGLAGVGAGELFF
>.|TRBD2|TRBJ2-1|TRBV2
TGTGCCAGCAGGAGACTAGCGGGAGGGGAGCAGTTCTTC
CASRRLAGGEQFF
>many|TRBD1|TRBJ1-5|TRBV5-1
TGCGCCAGCAGCCTCGACAGGGCCAATCAGCCCCAGCATTTT
CASSLDRANQPQHF
>.|.|TRBJ2-1|TRBV20-1
TGCAGTGCTAGAGAACCAGCGCTACCCTACAATGAGCAGTTCTTC
CSAREPALPYNEQFF
>few|.|TRBJ1-5|TRBV7-9
TGTGCCAGCAGCCCCCGAGGGGGGGGTAGCAATCAGCCCCAGCATTTT
CASSPRGGGSNQPQHF
>many|.|TRBJ2-7|TRBV7-9
TGTGCCAGCAGGCCCAGTCCTAGTACAGGAAACTACGAGCAGTACTTC
CASRPSPSTGNYEQYF
>few|.|TRBJ1-2|TRBV4-1
TGCGCCAGCAGCCAAGATTCGGGGGGAGGGCACTATGGCTACACCTTC
CASSQDSGGGHYGYTF
>.|TRBD2|TRBJ2-2|TRBV7-3
TGTGCCAGCAGCCAACACCCCGGGCCTAGCCCGGGAGGCGGGGAGCTGTTTTTT
CASSQHPGPSPGGGELFF
>few|TRBD2|TRBJ2-3|TRBV5-1
TGCGCCAGTCATGAGCGTAGCGGGATGGATACGCAGTATTTT
CASHERSGMDTQYF
>.|TRBD1|TRBJ1-2|TRBV12-3/TRBV12-4
TGTGCCAGCAGTTTACCGGGACAGGGAGGATATGGCTACACCTTC
CASSLPGQGGYGYTF
>.|.|TRBJ1-2|TRBV11-3
TGTGCCAGCAGCTTCTTCTTGACAGGCCAAAACCTCTATGGCTACACCTTC
CASSFFLTGQNLYGYTF
>.|.|TRBJ2-7|TRBV3-1
TGTGCCAGCAGCCAGGCAGTAGGACAGTTGATCTACGAGCAGTACTTC
CASSQAVGQLIYEQYF
>many|.|TRBJ2-1|TRBV12-3/TRBV12-4
TGTGCCAGCAGTTCCCGCCCTGGCTACAATGAGCAGTTCTTC
CASSSRPGYNEQFF
>.|.|TRBJ2-6|TRBV29-1
TGCAGCGTTGGAACCTACTCTGGGGCCAACGTCCTGACTTTC
CSVGTYSGANVLTF
>.|.|TRBJ2-7|TRBV29-1
TGCAGCGTTGGAGGGGGGGTCTACGAGCAGTACTTC
CSVGGGVYEQYF
>.|.|TRBJ1-1|TRBV29-1
TGCAGCGTTTCTGCTAACACTGAAGCTTTCTTT
CSVSANTEAFF
>few|.|TRBJ2-7|TRBV7-9
TGTGCCAGCAGCTTCAAGGGGAGGCACGAGCAGTACTTC
CASSFKGRHEQYF
>.|.|TRBJ1-1|TRBV6-2/TRBV6-3
TGTGCCAGCTCGGACACCGGGGCGCGGGGCACTGAAGCTTTCTTT
CASSDTGARGTEAFF
>few|.|TRBJ2-5|TRBV5-4
TGTGCCAGCAGCTGGGATGGACGACAAGAGACCCAGTACTTC
CASSWDGRQETQYF
>few|TRBD2|TRBJ2-2|TRBV5-1
TGCGCCAGCACTAAGGCACTACGGGAGGCCACCGGGGAGCTGTTTTTT
CASTKALREATGELFF
>.|.|TRBJ2-7|TRBV25-1
TGTGCCAGCAGTGAATGGAGGACCGCTGGGCACGAGCAGTACTTC
CASSEWRTAGHEQYF
>few|.|TRBJ2-3|TRBV27
TGTGCCAGCCAGGACAGAAGTTCCGCAGATACGCAGTATTTT
CASQDRSSADTQYF
>few|.|TRBJ2-1|TRBV20-1
TGCAGTGCTAGCGGGGGTCCTAGCTCCTACAATGAGCAGTTCTTC
CSASGGPSSYNEQFF
>few|.|TRBJ2-5|TRBV27
TGTGCCAGCAGCCCCACCTTAAGGGGGGTGAAGAGCCCCCAGTACTTC
CASSPTLRGVKSPQYF
>.|TRBD2|TRBJ2-3|TRBV20-1
TGCAGTGCTCTCAGCGGGAGGACCGAAGATACGCAGTATTTT
CSALSGRTEDTQYF